These T cell receptor beta chains were read from a single sample in a study of human T cells and chemical hapten exposure. One entry per CDR3 protein, called by TCRdb with MiXCR from the RACE reads. The sample includes about 120,000 distinct CDR3 sequences, 9.5% to 13% of them seen just once. Sequenced material: whole blood, taken in connection with sensitization to the hapten diphenylcyclopropenone (DPC). The source of these receptors is a woman in her 50s with alopecia areata. Some clones in this sample may be carry-over from other donors' samples. CDR3s include the opening cysteine and the closing phenylalanine or tryptophan. D genes are given only for firm matches. Expanded clones get a size class; other rows say once, few or many, or leave the size out.

size	J	D	V	CDR3	DNA
many	TRBJ2-7	NA	TRBV18	CASSPSRPGLGSSYEQYF	TGTGCCAGCTCCCCAAGCCGGCCGGGGTTGGGTAGCTCCTACGAGCAGTACTTC
NA	TRBJ2-3	NA	TRBV5-1	CASSLGRLVAATDTQYF	TGCGCCAGCAGCTTGGGTCGACTAGTGGCAGCCACAGATACGCAGTATTTT
many	TRBJ1-1	NA	TRBV3-1	CASRWEGGTEAFF	TGTGCCAGCAGATGGGAGGGTGGTACTGAAGCTTTCTTT
few	TRBJ2-7	NA	TRBV27	CASSSSPSYEQYF	TGTGCCAGCAGTTCCTCCCCATCCTACGAGCAGTACTTC
few	TRBJ2-7	NA	TRBV12-3/TRBV12-4	CASSFGGPYEQYF	TGTGCCAGCAGTTTCGGGGGTCCCTACGAGCAGTACTTC
NA	TRBJ1-2	NA	TRBV28	CASRTAGPYGYTF	TGTGCCAGCAGGACTGCGGGTCCCTATGGCTACACCTTC
NA	TRBJ2-2	NA	TRBV29-1	CSVVKAVTGELFF	TGCAGCGTTGTTAAAGCAGTAACCGGGGAGCTGTTTTTT
many	TRBJ2-7	NA	TRBV21-1	CASSLGLAGGPEQYF	TGTGCCAGCAGCTTAGGACTAGCGGGGGGGCCCGAGCAGTACTTC
few	TRBJ2-7	TRBD1	TRBV18	CASSPTDRAGQYF	TGTGCCAGCTCACCAACCGACAGGGCAGGGCAGTACTTC
few	TRBJ2-7	TRBD2	TRBV6-5	CASRAQTGTSGAYEQYF	TGTGCCAGCAGAGCTCAAACCGGGACTAGCGGTGCCTACGAGCAGTACTTC
NA	TRBJ1-2	NA	TRBV18	CASSPGRERANYGYTF	TGTGCCAGCTCACCGGGACGGGAAAGAGCTAACTATGGCTACACCTTC
NA	TRBJ1-1	NA	TRBV28	CASSSGVLAFF	TGTGCCAGCAGTTCAGGGGTATTGGCTTTCTTT
NA	TRBJ2-1	TRBD1	TRBV7-2	CASSQTGDREQFF	TGTGCCAGCAGCCAAACAGGGGACAGGGAGCAGTTCTTC
NA	TRBJ2-7	NA	TRBV12-3/TRBV12-4	CASNSRGSEQYF	TGTGCCAGCAACTCCCGGGGCTCCGAGCAGTACTTC
few	TRBJ1-2	NA	TRBV6-5	CASSSYISGGYTF	TGTGCCAGCAGTTCCTACATTTCTGGTGGCTACACCTTC
few	TRBJ1-2	NA	TRBV7-9	CASSFSDRDYGYTF	TGTGCCAGCAGCTTTTCGGACAGAGACTATGGCTACACCTTC
few	TRBJ2-6	NA	TRBV6-5	CASSYLRTDGANVLTF	TGTGCCAGCAGTTACCTTAGAACGGATGGGGCCAACGTCCTGACTTTC
NA	TRBJ2-6	NA	TRBV5-1	CASQDLTGANVLTF	TGCGCCAGCCAGGACCTCACTGGGGCCAACGTCCTGACTTTC
few	TRBJ1-1	NA	TRBV9	CASSPQGALNTEAFF	TGTGCCAGCAGCCCCCAGGGAGCCCTCAACACTGAAGCTTTCTTT
many	TRBJ2-3	NA	TRBV20-1	CSAEVRGDTQYF	TGCAGTGCCGAAGTTCGCGGAGATACGCAGTATTTT
few	TRBJ2-6	NA	TRBV20-1	CSARDIGSGANVLTF	TGCAGTGCTAGAGATATAGGCTCTGGGGCCAACGTCCTGACTTTC
few	TRBJ2-1	TRBD2	TRBV6-1	CASSEGLADSYNEQFF	TGTGCCAGCAGTGAAGGACTAGCGGATTCCTACAATGAGCAGTTCTTC
many	TRBJ1-2	TRBD1	TRBV7-8	CASSLRDRDRVYGYTF	TGTGCCAGCAGCTTACGAGACCGGGACAGGGTTTATGGCTACACCTTC
NA	TRBJ1-1	TRBD1	TRBV28	CASRRQGKNTEAFF	TGTGCCAGCAGAAGACAGGGGAAGAACACTGAAGCTTTCTTT
few	TRBJ2-5	NA	TRBV9	CASSSRVFETQYF	TGTGCCAGCAGCTCCCGCGTGTTCGAGACCCAGTACTTC
few	TRBJ2-5	TRBD1	TRBV2	CASLPGQGQETQYF	TGTGCCAGCCTTCCAGGACAGGGGCAAGAGACCCAGTACTTC
few	TRBJ1-5	TRBD1	TRBV19	CASSQGAQLSNQPQHF	TGTGCCAGTTCACAGGGGGCGCAGCTATCCAATCAGCCCCAGCATTTT
many	TRBJ2-7	TRBD2	TRBV29-1	CSVGGTSITEVQYF	TGCAGCGTAGGCGGGACTAGCATTACTGAGGTGCAGTACTTC
NA	TRBJ2-1	TRBD1	TRBV2	CASSGQGIRDEQFF	TGTGCCAGCAGTGGACAGGGGATTAGAGATGAGCAGTTCTTC
NA	TRBJ2-3	NA	TRBV20-1	CSARALRTDTQYF	TGCAGTGCTAGGGCCCTCAGGACAGATACGCAGTATTTT
many	TRBJ1-1	NA	TRBV20-1	CSARTRETEAFF	TGCAGTGCTAGGACAAGGGAGACTGAAGCTTTCTTT
NA	TRBJ1-3	NA	TRBV3-1	CASSRGLRISGNTIYF	TGTGCCAGCAGCCGGGGGCTGCGAATCTCTGGAAACACCATATATTTT
NA	TRBJ2-7	TRBD1	TRBV7-6	CASSPGTGYPEQYF	TGTGCCAGCAGCCCCGGGACAGGGTACCCCGAGCAGTACTTC